This TCR beta chain was sequenced in a study of blood T cell repertoires in COVID-19. Study summary: From the United States, Italy and Spain came samples of acute and convalescent COVID-19.

TCRdb keeps only in-frame clones here, not all; method: immunoSEQ multiplex PCR. This sample has some 140,000 clones; approximately 79% occur once, and the top ten carry 3% to 4.5%. The CDR3 loop spans 13 amino acids. Germline V CDR1 and CDR2: SGHDT, YYEEEE. The V gene lost 5 bases and the J gene lost 5 bases, with 13 bases spanning the gap. This clone came up a few times. Source material: peripheral blood. The chain carries TRBV5-6 and TRBJ1-1; a possible D gene is TRBD1 (5 bases). This TCR was sampled from a man in his 60s with acute or convalescent COVID-19. The CDR3, as DNA: TGTGCCAGCAGTTCCGCAGGGTGGACTGAAGCTTTCTTT. Amino acids: CASSSAGWTEAFF.